The source of this T cell receptor beta chain is a study of T-cell reconstitution after alpha-beta-depleted transplantation in children. The ends were cut back, 7 bases at V and 5 bases at J, with 17 bases in the middle. From germline, CDR1 is SNHLY and CDR2 FYNNEI. The CDR3 consists of 15 residues. This clonotype was picked up many times. Unique molecular identifiers were built into the TCRbeta library. MiXCR, run by TCRdb on the PCR reads, gives a single entry per CDR3 protein. The sample lists 400,000 to 450,000 distinct CDR3 sequences; roughly 43% were seen once. The sample was PBMCs, taken before TCRalphabeta/CD19-depleted stem cell transplant. This chain links TRBV2 with TRBJ1-4; no reliable D call. The clonotype comes from a girl aged 2-10 years with aplastic anemia, due to receive a stem cell transplant. In DNA, the CDR3 is TGTGCCAGCATAGCCGCGGGAGTTGGGAATGAAAAACTGTTTTTT. This gives the protein CASIAAGVGNEKLFF. Complete variable domain (other parts from reference TRBV2 and TRBJ1-4): EPEVTQTPSHQVTQMGQEVILRCVPISNHLYFYWYRQILGQKVEFLVSFYNNEISEKSEIFDDQFSVERPDGSNFTLKIRSTKLEDSAMYFCASIAAGVGNEKLFFGSGTQLSVL.